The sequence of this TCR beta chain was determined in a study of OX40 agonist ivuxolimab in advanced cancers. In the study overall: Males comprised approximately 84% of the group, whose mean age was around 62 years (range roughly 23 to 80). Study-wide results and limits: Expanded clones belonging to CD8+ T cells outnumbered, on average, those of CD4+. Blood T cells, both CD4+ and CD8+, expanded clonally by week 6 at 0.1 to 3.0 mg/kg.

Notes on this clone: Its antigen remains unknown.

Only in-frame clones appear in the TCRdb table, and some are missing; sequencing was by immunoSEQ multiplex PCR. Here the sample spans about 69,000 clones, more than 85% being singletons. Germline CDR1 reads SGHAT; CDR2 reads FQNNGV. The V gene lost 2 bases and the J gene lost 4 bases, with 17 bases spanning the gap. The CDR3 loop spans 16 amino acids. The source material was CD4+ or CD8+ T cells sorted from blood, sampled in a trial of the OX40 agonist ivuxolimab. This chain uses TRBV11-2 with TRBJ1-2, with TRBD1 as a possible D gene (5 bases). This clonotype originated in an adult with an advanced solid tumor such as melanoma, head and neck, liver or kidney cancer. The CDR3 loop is CASSLRDLTSGYGYTF. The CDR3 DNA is TGTGCCAGCAGCTTACGGGACCTCACATCGGGCTATGGCTACACCTTC.